Below, one T cell receptor (beta chain) is given with its context. The antigen remains undetermined. Treatment denoted: approximately 10-day PBMC culture with coronavirus spike peptide pools or control peptides (ViraFEST assay). The cultures had half their medium swapped for fresh IL-2 medium on days 3 and 7. The data are from a study of vaccination and CD4 T cells after COVID-19. Study summary: Overlapping spike peptides of SARS-CoV-2, HCoV-NL63, HCoV-OC43 and HCoV-229E were used, and cells were stimulated with them.

Scientists ran DNA taken from cultured CD4+ T cells through the Oncomine TCR Beta short-read assay for sequencing. Cultured CD4+ T cells were the source of extracted genomic DNA. Using its own MiXCR run on the PCR reads, TCRdb lists one record per CDR3 protein. The sample has around 19,000 distinct CDR3 sequences; 35% to 40% are singletons. CDR3 length equals 12 residues. Germline CDR1 and CDR2: SQVTM and ANQGSEA. V was clipped by 5 bases and J by 7 bases; unmatched bases: 6. The V gene is TRBV29-1, the J gene TRBJ1-1; 8 bases map to TRBD1. The sequence came from a human donor who received a COVID-19 vaccine. Source: CD4+ T cells from blood, cultured in vitro, taken before SARS-CoV-2 vaccination. The CDR3 sequence is CSVRSGGLEAFF. In DNA, the CDR3 is TGCAGCGTTCGGTCAGGGGGCCTTGAAGCTTTCTTT.